The 13 T cell receptor beta chains given below trace back to one sample, sequenced in a study of vaccination and CD4 T cells after COVID-19. Which antigens these TCRs recognize remains unknown. Regarding treatment: roughly 11-day PBMC culture with coronavirus spike peptide pools or control peptides (ViraFEST assay). It was before the COVID-19 pandemic (2011-2018) that the unexposed donor's CD4+ T cells were collected. The Oncomine TCR Beta short-read assay sequenced DNA from cultured CD4+ T cells. From CD4+ T cells that had been cultured, genomic DNA was extracted. In TCRdb, the PCR reads were re-called with MiXCR into one record per CDR3 protein. The data hold 8,500 to 14,000 distinct CDR3 sequences, with approximately 39% observed a single time. What was sequenced was CD4+ T cells from blood, cultured in vitro. Every receptor here comes from a human donor in good health.

This chain uses TRBV27 with TRBJ2-7, with D unresolved. The V gene lost 6 bases and the J gene lost 3 bases, with 18 bases spanning the gap. Germline loops: CDR1 MNHEY, CDR2 SMNVEV (reference sequence). The CDR3 totals 15 residues. The CDR3 protein is CASRPLAAGDYEQYF. CDR3 nucleotides: TGTGCCAGCAGACCCCTGGCGGCAGGTGACTACGAGCAGTACTTC.

This clonotype has just a few counts. The gene calls are TRBV7-2 and TRBJ1-2, with 9 bases fitting TRBD1. The CDR3 has 19 residues. V lost 1 base and J lost 7; bases outside the gene matches: 19. Per the germline V gene, CDR1 is SGHTA and CDR2 is FQGNSA. CDR3 amino acids: CASSLVPGQGISHPGGYTF. In DNA form, the CDR3 reads TGTGCCAGCAGCTTAGTCCCGGGACAGGGTATCTCCCACCCGGGTGGCTACACCTTC.

The count of this clonotype is one. The V and J genes are TRBV20-1 and TRBJ2-7, with 12 nucleotides matching TRBD2. Germline V gene lookup returns CDR1 DFQATT and CDR2 SNEGSKA (reference sequence). The CDR3 extends over 15 amino acids. V trimming: 3 bases; J trimming: 3 bases; junction bases outside the gene matches: 6. CDR3 sequence reads: CSASRPSGRGYEQYF. DNA for the CDR3: TGCAGTGCTAGCAGACCTAGCGGGAGGGGCTACGAGCAGTACTTC.

This chain connects TRBV20-1 to TRBJ2-3; perhaps TRBD2 as D (6 bases). Germline CDR1 and CDR2: DFQATT and SNEGSKA (reference sequence). The CDR3 spans 15 residues. Trimming removed 3 bases at V and 5 bases at J, with 18 bases between. Written as DNA, the CDR3 is TGCAGTGCTAGTCCCCTCGCGGGAATCTTAGATACGCAGTATTTT. Amino acid sequence: CSASPLAGILDTQYF.

The chain combines TRBV6-2 or TRBV6-3 with TRBJ2-3; 12 bases agree with TRBD2. The CDR3 loop spans 18 amino acids. Germline assignment: CDR1 MNHEY and CDR2 SVGEGT. The V gene end was trimmed by 4 bases and the J gene end by 2 bases; junction bases not matched to a gene: 10. The CDR3 DNA follows: TGTGCCAGCAGTTTTGATCATAGACTAGCGGGAGACACAGATACGCAGTATTTT. It specifies CASSFDHRLAGDTDTQYF.

This clonotype was counted between two and nine times. At one end the junction does not follow the germline gene, possibly because of a read error. V and J are TRBV20-1 and TRBJ1-1; tentatively, D is TRBD1 (6 bases). This CDR3 contains 13 residues. Germline V gene sequence: CDR1 DFQATT, CDR2 SNEGSKA (reference sequence). The CDR3 reads CSAGDRRNTEAFF. The CDR3 nucleotides are TGCAGTGCTGGAGACAGGAGGAACACTGAAGCTTTCTTT.

V is TRBV7-2 and J is TRBJ2-4, with D possibly matching TRBD2 (6 bases). V lost 5 bases to trimming and J lost 1 base, with 18 bases between them. Germline values: CDR1 SGHTA, CDR2 FQGNSA. The CDR3 consists of 17 residues. Written as DNA, the CDR3 is TGTGCCAGCAGCCTCCAGCAGGGAGGCCTGGCCAAAAACATTCAGTACTTC. Its protein product is CASSLQQGGLAKNIQYF.

The gene calls are TRBV20-1 and TRBJ2-2; the match to TRBD2 covers 8 bases. The CDR3 is 15 amino acids. The ends lost 0 bases at V and 5 bases at J; junction bases unmatched: 5. Germline V gene data show CDR1 as DFQATT and CDR2 as SNEGSKA (reference sequence). The CDR3 region has the DNA TGCAGTGCTAGAGATCGGCGGGGGGCGACCGGGGAGCTGTTTTTT. As protein: CSARDRRGATGELFF.

The CDR3 region is CASSLAAGEQFF. The CDR3 DNA reads TGTGCCAGCAGCTTAGCAGCGGGTGAGCAGTTCTTC. The rearrangement uses TRBV7-3 and TRBJ2-1; possible D gene TRBD2, 6 bases. CDR1 is SGHTA, CDR2 FQGTGA, per germline. This CDR3 spans 12 amino acids. Trimming removed 2 bases at V and 9 bases at J, with 8 bases between.

This clonotype turned up a few times. The chain employs TRBV6-1 and TRBJ1-2, with D maybe TRBD1 (6 bases). CDR1 is MNHNS, CDR2 SASEGT, per germline. The CDR3 covers 15 residues. Trimming shortened V by 8 bases and J by 2 bases, and 18 bases separated the two germline ends. The CDR3 here is CASSEGGSGNYGYTF. The CDR3 DNA reads TGTGCCAGCTCGGAGGGGGGATCGGGAAACTATGGCTACACCTTC.

V is TRBV2 and J is TRBJ2-1; TRBD2 aligns across 7 bases. Germline CDR1 reads SNHLY; CDR2 reads FYNNEI. The CDR3 has 14 amino acids. Trimming at V came to 7 bases and at J to 2 bases, leaving 5 bases not matched to a gene. CDR3 nucleotides: TGTGCCAGCAAGCGGGACGTCCCCTACAATGAGCAGTTCTTC. It specifies CASKRDVPYNEQFF.

The J gene is TRBJ2-1, the V gene TRBV6-4, with D unclear. Germline CDR1 MRHNA, CDR2 SNTAGT. V dropped 5 bases and J dropped 0 bases, with 11 bases sitting between them. The CDR3 sequence is 15 residues long. The CDR3 region is CASSRTASSYNEQFF. Written as DNA, the CDR3 is TGTGCCAGCAGTCGGACGGCGAGCTCCTACAATGAGCAGTTCTTC.

The J gene is TRBJ2-5, the V gene TRBV18; unclear D gene. This CDR3 is 13 amino acids long. Germline loops: CDR1 KGHSH, CDR2 LQKENI. V lost 4 bases and J lost 0, with 6 bases in between. CDR3 coding DNA: TGTGCCAGCTCACAGGGCAACCAAGAGACCCAGTACTTC. Amino acids: CASSQGNQETQYF. Full variable domain (remainder filled in from reference TRBV18 and TRBJ2-5): NAGVMQNPRHLVRRRGQEARLRCSPMKGHSHVYWYRQLPEEGLKFMVYLQKENIIDESGMPKERFSAEFPKEGPSILRIQQVVRGDSAAYFCASSQGNQETQYFGPGTRLLVL.